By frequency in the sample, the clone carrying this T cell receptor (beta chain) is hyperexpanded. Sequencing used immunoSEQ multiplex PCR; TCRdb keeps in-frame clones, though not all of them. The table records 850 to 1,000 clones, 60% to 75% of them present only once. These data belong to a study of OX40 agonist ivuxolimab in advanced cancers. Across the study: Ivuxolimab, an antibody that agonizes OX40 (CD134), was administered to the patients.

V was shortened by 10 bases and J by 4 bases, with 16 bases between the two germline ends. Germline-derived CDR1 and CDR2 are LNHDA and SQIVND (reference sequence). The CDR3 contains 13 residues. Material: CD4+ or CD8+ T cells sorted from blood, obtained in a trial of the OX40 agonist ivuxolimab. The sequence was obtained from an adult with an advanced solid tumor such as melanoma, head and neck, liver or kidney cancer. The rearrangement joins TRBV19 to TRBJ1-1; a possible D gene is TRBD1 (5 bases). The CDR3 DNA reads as TGTGCCACCTCCTTAGGGCAGGGCACTGAAGCTTTCTTT. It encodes CATSLGQGTEAFF.